This T cell receptor (beta chain) was identified during a study of radiotherapy plus CTLA-4 blockade in lung cancer. Repertoires were generated with immunoSEQ multiplex PCR, while TCRdb's copy carries only in-frame clones and drops some. This sample yields 30,000 to 35,000 clones, of which over 75% are seen a single time; 20% to 25% belongs to the top ten. Losses at the gene ends were 5 bases for V and 3 bases for J; bases not matched to a gene: 7. Looked up from germline, CDR1 is SGHTA and CDR2 is FQGNSA. The length of the CDR3 is 15 residues. Material: peripheral blood, obtained from a patient treated with radiotherapy plus ipilimumab. This chain uses TRBV7-2 with TRBJ2-3; 8 bases are shared with TRBD2. This sequence was found in a human donor with non-small cell lung cancer that progressed on radiotherapy plus ipilimumab. The chain's CDR3 is CASSPGGGFTDTQYF. The DNA for the CDR3 is TGTGCCAGCAGCCCGGGGGGGGGTTTTACAGATACGCAGTATTTT.